What follows are 13 T cell receptor beta chains derived from one specimen sequenced in a study of blood T cell repertoires in COVID-19. Sequenced by immunoSEQ multiplex PCR; TCRdb stores in-frame clones only, minus some. The repertoire holds some 200,000 clones, 75% to 80% seen once, with roughly 28% in the top ten. The sequencing sample was made of peripheral blood. The receptors here all came from a woman between 65 and 79 years old with acute or convalescent COVID-19.

The V gene is TRBV29-1, the J gene TRBJ2-3; TRBD2 agrees at 8 bases. Germline values: CDR1 SQVTM, CDR2 ANQGSEA. J gave up 0 bases and V 4 bases, and 9 bases lay outside the gene matches. This CDR3 is built from 16 residues. The CDR3 loop reads CSVVRSGRFSTDTQYF. CDR3 sequence (DNA): TGCAGCGTTGTAAGGAGCGGGAGATTCAGCACAGATACGCAGTATTTT.

The J gene is TRBJ1-4, the V gene TRBV5-1, with D possibly TRBD1 on 5 matching bases. CDR1 is SGHRS, CDR2 YFSETQ, per germline. This CDR3 is built from 16 residues. Trimming took 0 bases from V and 4 from J, leaving 13 bases between them. Here the CDR3 reads CASSLEYRRNNEKLFF. The CDR3, as DNA: TGCGCCAGCAGCTTGGAGTACAGGAGAAATAATGAAAAACTGTTTTTT.

The chain joins TRBV30 to TRBJ2-1; D possibly corresponds to TRBD2 (5 bases). The CDR3 extends over 17 amino acids. Trimming removed 2 bases from V and 0 bases from J, with 17 bases in between. The germline V gene encodes CDR1 GTSNPN and CDR2 SVGIG (reference sequence). This chain's CDR3 is CAWSRRGGSSSYNEQFF. DNA for the CDR3: TGTGCCTGGAGTCGCCGTGGAGGTTCGAGCTCCTACAATGAGCAGTTCTTC.

V gene TRBV28 combines with J gene TRBJ2-1; D ambiguous. Per germline, CDR1 MDHEN and CDR2 SYDVKM. The CDR3 runs to 16 residues. The germline V and J ends were trimmed by 4 bases and 0 bases, with 13 bases remaining between them. CDR3 loop: CASSSAGVRSYNEQFF. CDR3 in DNA: TGTGCCAGCAGTTCCGCAGGTGTCCGCTCCTACAATGAGCAGTTCTTC.

This chain links TRBV4-2 with TRBJ2-6; D perhaps matches TRBD1 (5 bases). V dropped 6 bases and J dropped 4 bases, with 10 bases sitting between them. The CDR3 loop spans 14 amino acids. Germline V lookup: CDR1 LGHNA, CDR2 YNFKEQ. The CDR3 sequence: CASRPYRGANVLTF. CDR3 coding DNA: TGTGCCAGCAGACCCTACAGGGGGGCCAACGTCCTGACTTTC.

The rearrangement links TRBV5-6 to TRBJ1-1; D is possibly TRBD1 (5 bases). The CDR3 length is 14 residues. The V gene's germline CDR1 is SGHDT and CDR2 YYEEEE. The V end was cut by 0 bases, the J end by 7 bases, with 13 bases between. CDR3 DNA: TGTGCCAGCAGCTTGGAAACAGGTTTATTTGAAGCTTTCTTT. Residues: CASSLETGLFEAFF.

This chain connects TRBV20-1 to TRBJ2-7; D is undetermined. Trimming took off 5 bases at V and 2 bases at J, with 7 bases between the two ends. This CDR3 spans 11 amino acids. Germline V gene sequence: CDR1 DFQATT, CDR2 SNEGSKA (reference sequence). DNA of the CDR3: TGCAGTGCTTCTGCAGCCTACGAGCAGTACTTC. Residues: CSASAAYEQYF.

This rearrangement joins TRBV4-2 to TRBJ2-1; D is possibly TRBD2 (5 bases). This CDR3 is built from 15 residues. Germline values: CDR1 LGHNA, CDR2 YNFKEQ. With 0 bases removed from V and 12 bases from J, the gap between germline ends came to 18 bases. The CDR3 DNA follows: TGTGCCAGCAGCCAAGATTTCGCTTCCGGGATCGGGCAGTTCTTC. This sequence encodes CASSQDFASGIGQFF.

CDR3 coding DNA: TGTGCCAGCAGCCCATTACAGGGGGTGAACGACAATGAGCAGTTCTTC. Translating gives CASSPLQGVNDNEQFF. The V and J genes are TRBV28 and TRBJ2-1; 8 bases are a match to TRBD1. This CDR3 spans 16 amino acids. Germline trimming cut 6 bases from V and 5 bases from J; bases unmatched to any gene: 12. The V gene's germline CDR1 is MDHEN and CDR2 SYDVKM.

V usage is TRBV5-1 and J usage is TRBJ1-3, with 9 bases lining up with TRBD1. Germline V CDR1 and CDR2: SGHRS, YFSETQ. The CDR3 runs to 14 residues. V trimming: 3 bases; J trimming: 6 bases; junction bases outside the gene matches: 4. The CDR3 nucleotides are TGCGCCAGCAGCTCCGGGACAGGGTTAAACACCATATATTTT. Its translation is CASSSGTGLNTIYF.

The gene calls are TRBV12-3 or TRBV12-4 and TRBJ2-1, with D possibly being TRBD2 (6 bases). V was trimmed by 4 bases and J by 10 bases, leaving 14 bases between them. The CDR3 has 13 amino acids. This CDR3 is CASSSRRDAEQFF. CDR3 in DNA: TGTGCCAGCAGTTCTAGGAGGGATGCGGAGCAGTTCTTC.

The chain's CDR3 is CASSRDRESSYEQYF. CDR3 in DNA: TGTGCCAGCAGCCGCGACAGGGAAAGCTCCTACGAGCAGTACTTC. The rearrangement links TRBV6-5 to TRBJ2-7; 7 bases fit TRBD1. The V gene's germline CDR1 is MNHEY and CDR2 SVGAGI. The CDR3 consists of 15 residues. Trimming took 6 bases from V and 0 from J; bases not matched to a gene: 8.

The V and J genes are TRBV11-2 and TRBJ2-5; D may be TRBD1 (6 bases). The germline CDR1 and CDR2 sequences are SGHAT and FQNNGV. This CDR3 is 15 amino acids long. The V gene lost 4 bases and the J gene lost 8 bases, with 20 bases spanning the gap. The CDR3 loop is CASSWGLVQGDTQYF. The CDR3 nucleotides read TGTGCCAGCAGCTGGGGGCTGGTGCAGGGTGATACCCAGTACTTC.